These 27 T cell receptor beta chains share one sample of origin, sequenced in a study of blood T cells in healthy people across ages. Sample-barcoded 5' priming and a J-beta primer mix drove a second PCR of about 6 to 11 cycles. Each CDR3 protein gets one entry after TCRdb re-called the 5' RACE reads with MiXCR. The sample shows 980,000 or so distinct CDR3 sequences, about 48% of them seen only once. The source material was blood. These receptors came from a young man in good health.

Comment on this clonotype: One end of the junction is discordant with germline, which a read error may explain. The genes are TRBV27 and TRBJ2-7; D is unclear. The CDR3 runs to 14 residues. Looked up from germline, CDR1 is MNHEY and CDR2 is SMNVEV (reference sequence). CDR3 sequence: CTSSFQASSYEQYF. The CDR3, as DNA: TGTACCAGCAGTTTCCAGGCTAGCTCCTACGAGCAGTACTTC.

The chain is built from TRBV7-9 and TRBJ1-2, with D unresolved. Germline CDR1 is SEHNR and CDR2 is FQNEAQ (reference sequence). V dropped 6 bases and J dropped 7 bases, with 12 bases sitting between them. The CDR3 runs to 12 residues. The CDR3 DNA follows: TGTGCCAGCAGTTTGAGTCAGCTTGGCTACACCTTC. Translation gives CASSLSQLGYTF. Full variable domain (rest looked up from reference TRBV7-9 and TRBJ1-2): DTGVSQNPRHKITKRGQNVTFRCDPISEHNRLYWYRQTLGQGPEFLTYFQNEAQLEKSRLLSDRFSAERPKGSFSTLEIQRTEQGDSAMYLCASSLSQLGYTFGSGTRLTVV.

The chain uses TRBV11-2 and TRBJ2-6, with a tentative D call TRBD1 (6 bases). V was cut by 2 bases and J by 2 bases, with 16 bases left in between. The CDR3 extends over 18 amino acids. CDR1 and CDR2 from the germline V gene are SGHAT and FQNNGV. The CDR3 DNA reads as TGTGCCAGCAGCTTAAGAGTCTCGCGACAGGCTGGGGCCAACGTCCTGACTTTC. This gives the protein CASSLRVSRQAGANVLTF.

The rearrangement uses TRBV2 and TRBJ2-4, with D possibly matching TRBD2 (7 bases). The J call may be in error: the DNA end matches TRBJ2-7 better. Germline V gene sequence: CDR1 SNHLY, CDR2 FYNNEI. The CDR3 sequence is 13 residues long. This CDR3 reads CAGSRGLSYEQYF. The DNA for the CDR3 is TGTGCCGGGTCGCGGGGGCTGTCCTACGAGCAGTACTTC.

The chain recombines TRBV27 with TRBJ2-7; 8 bases map to TRBD1. The V gene's germline CDR1 is MNHEY and CDR2 SMNVEV (reference sequence). This CDR3 is built from 14 residues. With V trimmed by 8 bases and J by 3 bases, 9 bases remained unmatched. CDR3 in DNA: TGTGCCAGCGGGGGCAGACAGGGGATCTACGAGCAGTACTTC. Translated, it gives CASGGRQGIYEQYF.

The table lists this clonotype with a count of one. The chain links TRBV6-5 to TRBJ1-6; D remains ambiguous. The V gene's germline CDR1 is MNHEY and CDR2 SVGAGI. The CDR3 is made up of 16 amino acids. Between the trimmed V and J ends, which lost 8 bases and 5 bases, there was a span of 19 bases. CDR3 region: CASGLSTAADNSPLHF. The CDR3 coding sequence is TGTGCCAGCGGCCTCTCAACGGCCGCCGATAATTCACCCCTCCACTTT.

This clonotype was found a few times. The V gene is TRBV3-1, the J gene TRBJ2-1, with 7 positions matching TRBD2. This CDR3 spans 14 amino acids. With V trimmed by 3 bases and J by 4 bases, 3 bases remained unmatched. Germline V gene lookup returns CDR1 LGHDT and CDR2 YNNKEL (reference sequence). DNA for the CDR3: TGTGCCAGCAGCCAGCGGGGGACTTACAATGAGCAGTTCTTC. Residues: CASSQRGTYNEQFF.

The sample holds a few counts of this clonotype. The J gene is TRBJ2-7, the V gene TRBV4-1; D gene unclear. The germline V and J ends were trimmed by 3 bases and 2 bases, with 11 bases remaining between them. The CDR3 extends over 14 amino acids. CDR1 MGHRA and CDR2 YSYEKL come from the germline V gene. This CDR3 is CASSHLRSPYEQYF. CDR3 coding DNA: TGCGCCAGCAGCCACTTAAGGTCACCCTACGAGCAGTACTTC.

This clonotype was recorded a few times. V and J are TRBV7-2 and TRBJ2-1, with 9 nucleotides matching TRBD2. The V gene's germline CDR1 is SGHTA and CDR2 FQGNSA. V gave up 3 bases and J gave up 0 bases; unmatched junction bases: 3. The CDR3 runs to 16 residues. The CDR3: CASSLPSGASYNEQFF. DNA for the CDR3: TGTGCCAGCAGCTTGCCTAGCGGGGCCTCCTACAATGAGCAGTTCTTC.

The J gene is TRBJ2-5, the V gene TRBV7-2; TRBD2 is a possible D gene (6 bases). Per the germline V gene, CDR1 is SGHTA and CDR2 is FQGNSA. V was cut by 4 bases and J by 2 bases, with 23 bases left in between. CDR3 size: 18 residues. The CDR3 loop is CASSSTTLAMGEQETQYF. The CDR3, as DNA: TGTGCCAGCAGCTCCACGACTCTAGCGATGGGGGAACAAGAGACCCAGTACTTC. The full variable domain, rest sourced from reference TRBV7-2 and TRBJ2-5, is GAGVSQSPSNKVTEKGKDVELRCDPISGHTALYWYRQSLGQGLEFLIYFQGNSAPDKSGLPSDRFSAERTGGSVSTLTIQRTQQEDSAVYLCASSSTTLAMGEQETQYFGPGTRLLVL.

This chain links TRBV5-1 with TRBJ1-1; the D gene is possibly TRBD1 (5 bases). Trimming shortened V by 3 bases and J by 1 base, and 13 bases separated the two germline ends. The germline V gene has CDR1 SGHRS and CDR2 YFSETQ. The CDR3 extends over 15 amino acids. The CDR3 here is CASSSAGTENTEAFF. CDR3 coding DNA: TGCGCCAGCAGCTCGGCCGGGACGGAGAACACTGAAGCTTTCTTT.

J is TRBJ2-7 and V is TRBV7-2, with a possible D match to TRBD2 (6 bases). The V end was cut by 4 bases, the J end by 4 bases, with 14 bases between. The CDR3 loop spans 14 amino acids. Germline CDR1 is SGHTA and CDR2 is FQGNSA. The CDR3 is CASSSGLGRYEQYF. As DNA, the CDR3 is TGTGCCAGCAGCTCGGGACTCGGAAGATACGAGCAGTACTTC. Filled out from reference TRBV7-2 and TRBJ2-7, the complete variable domain reads GAGVSQSPSNKVTEKGKDVELRCDPISGHTALYWYRQSLGQGLEFLIYFQGNSAPDKSGLPSDRFSAERTGGSVSTLTIQRTQQEDSAVYLCASSSGLGRYEQYFGPGTRLTVT.

The rearrangement joins TRBV19 to TRBJ1-1; D remains ambiguous. The germline V gene encodes CDR1 LNHDA and CDR2 SQIVND (reference sequence). The CDR3 has 14 residues. V gave up 1 base and J gave up 6 bases, with 12 bases separating them. CDR3 DNA sequence: TGTGCCAGTAGTATAGGACTCTCAGGAGCTGAAGCTTTCTTT. Protein product: CASSIGLSGAEAFF.

This clonotype occurred a few times. For the CDR3, the DNA is TGTGCCAGCAGCTTAGACCGGTGGGATAATACGCAGTATTTT. This sequence encodes CASSLDRWDNTQYF. V gene TRBV11-2 combines with J gene TRBJ2-3; unclear D gene. There are 14 residues in the CDR3. The V end was cut by 0 bases, the J end by 7 bases, with 11 bases between. Germline V gives CDR1 SGHAT, CDR2 FQNNGV.

This clonotype was seen just once. Here the CDR3 reads CASSLRDSKFQETQYF. CDR3 coding DNA: TGTGCCAGCAGCTTAAGAGACTCGAAGTTCCAAGAGACCCAGTACTTC. The V and J genes are TRBV7-2 and TRBJ2-5; D gene uncertain. V lost 2 bases and J lost 1, with 14 bases in between. The germline CDR1 and CDR2 sequences are SGHTA and FQGNSA. The CDR3 is 16 residues long.

This clonotype was detected only a few times. The chain carries TRBV7-2 and TRBJ2-3, with D perhaps given as TRBD1 or TRBD2 (6 bases each). The germline gives CDR1 SGHTA, CDR2 FQGNSA. There are 17 residues in the CDR3. Trimming removed 3 bases at V and 2 bases at J, with 18 bases between. The CDR3 DNA sequence: TGTGCCAGCAGCTTGTCGACCGGGGGCGCTTCCACAGATACGCAGTATTTT. This encodes CASSLSTGGASTDTQYF.

This clonotype turned up a few times. This chain joins TRBV28 and TRBJ1-2, with D perhaps matching TRBD1 (5 bases). This CDR3 has 13 amino acids. V was clipped by 2 bases and J by 8 bases, with 12 bases between them. The germline gives CDR1 MDHEN, CDR2 SYDVKM. The CDR3 DNA follows: TGTGCCAGCAGTTTAATAGGGGTCAGAGGCTACACCTTC. Translating it yields CASSLIGVRGYTF.

The chain carries TRBV29-1 and TRBJ2-2; TRBD2 agrees at 12 bases. J lost 5 bases, V lost 4 bases, and 5 bases had no gene match. Germline values: CDR1 SQVTM, CDR2 ANQGSEA. This CDR3 region has 15 residues. The CDR3, as DNA: TGCAGCGTTGTTCCTAGCGGGGGGGTAACCGGGGAGCTGTTTTTT. Residues: CSVVPSGGVTGELFF.

In its sample, this clonotype was seen many times. The rearrangement uses TRBV4-3 and TRBJ2-3; no reliable D call. The CDR3 sequence is 16 residues long. Germline values: CDR1 LGHNA, CDR2 YSLEER. Trimming removed 0 bases from V and 2 bases from J, with 12 bases in between. The CDR3 loop is CASSQEAATYTDTQYF. The CDR3 coding sequence is TGCGCCAGCAGCCAAGAGGCAGCTACCTACACAGATACGCAGTATTTT.

This clonotype was seen at least ten times. At one of its ends the junction is not consistent with the germline gene, which may arise from a read error. The rearrangement uses TRBV12-3 or TRBV12-4 and TRBJ2-7; D gene unclear. This CDR3 comprises 13 residues. The CDR3 DNA follows: TGTGCCAGCAGCTTAGACCCCTCCTACGAGCAGTACTTC. This codes for CASSLDPSYEQYF.

The V call is TRBV7-9, the J call TRBJ1-2; 10 nucleotides align to TRBD1. Germline V gene lookup returns CDR1 SEHNR and CDR2 FQNEAQ (reference sequence). The ends lost 2 bases at V and 3 bases at J; junction bases unmatched: 6. CDR3 length: 16 residues. The CDR3 reads CASSLMSGQGYYGYTF. DNA for the CDR3: TGTGCCAGCAGCTTAATGTCGGGACAGGGGTACTATGGCTACACCTTC. The variable domain in full, with the rest retrieved from reference TRBV7-9 and TRBJ1-2, is DTGVSQNPRHKITKRGQNVTFRCDPISEHNRLYWYRQTLGQGPEFLTYFQNEAQLEKSRLLSDRFSAERPKGSFSTLEIQRTEQGDSAMYLCASSLMSGQGYYGYTFGSGTRLTVV.

This clonotype has a single count. The chain recombines TRBV2 with TRBJ2-3; a weak D match, TRBD2 (7 bases). Germline loops: CDR1 SNHLY, CDR2 FYNNEI. Deletions cut 4 bases from V and 0 bases from J, with 11 bases between. The CDR3 extends over 15 amino acids. The CDR3 protein is CASSAGRGSTDTQYF. CDR3 coding DNA: TGTGCCAGCAGTGCGGGGAGGGGGAGCACAGATACGCAGTATTTT.

As for this clonotype: The junction shows a germline mismatch at one end, possibly a read error. This rearrangement joins TRBV3-1 to TRBJ2-1; 9 nucleotides agree with TRBD2. From germline, CDR1 is LGHDT and CDR2 YNNKEL (reference sequence). The CDR3 covers 16 residues. DNA of the CDR3: TGTGCCAGCAGCCCATTAGGCGGGGGGGCCTATAATGAGCAGTTCTTC. Its translation: CASSPLGGGAYNEQFF.

As to this clonotype: This could be a read error, since a much larger clone is one nucleotide away. The CDR3, as DNA: TGTGCCAGCACCAAAAGTCTCAATACGCAGTATTTT. Its translation is CASTKSLNTQYF. The chain combines TRBV7-9 with TRBJ2-3; no firm D call. This CDR3 spans 12 amino acids. Trimming shortened V by 7 bases and J by 7 bases, and 12 bases separated the two germline ends. The germline gives CDR1 SEHNR, CDR2 FQNEAQ (reference sequence).

This clonotype has more than one count but fewer than ten. The rearrangement uses TRBV7-9 and TRBJ2-6; D not certain. Germline lookup yields CDR1 SEHNR and CDR2 FQNEAQ (reference sequence). The CDR3 has 16 residues. Trimming removed 1 base from V and 0 bases from J, with 7 bases in between. The CDR3 DNA is TGTGCCAGCAGCTTAGTTCAAGGCTCTGGGGCCAACGTCCTGACTTTC. Protein: CASSLVQGSGANVLTF. Filled out from reference TRBV7-9 and TRBJ2-6, the complete variable domain reads DTGVSQNPRHKITKRGQNVTFRCDPISEHNRLYWYRQTLGQGPEFLTYFQNEAQLEKSRLLSDRFSAERPKGSFSTLEIQRTEQGDSAMYLCASSLVQGSGANVLTFGAGSRLTVL.

The chain uses TRBV28 and TRBJ1-5; D unresolved. The CDR3 runs 15 residues. Germline V lookup: CDR1 MDHEN, CDR2 SYDVKM. The V and J ends lost 8 bases and 2 bases respectively, with 16 bases between them. In nucleotides, the CDR3 is TGTGCCAGCCATACTCTCGTCCTTGGCAATCAGCCCCAGCATTTT. Translating gives CASHTLVLGNQPQHF.

This clonotype was recorded a few times. The genes are TRBV3-1 and TRBJ2-1; D may be TRBD1 (7 bases). Germline-derived CDR1 and CDR2 are LGHDT and YNNKEL (reference sequence). The V end was cut by 4 bases, the J end by 5 bases, with 15 bases between. This CDR3 is built from 15 residues. The CDR3 DNA reads as TGTGCCAGCAGCCTCCAAGACAGGGAGGACAATGAGCAGTTCTTC. Protein: CASSLQDREDNEQFF.